The 5 T cell receptor beta chains below come from one sample, sequenced in a study of technical replicates of blood from a few donors. Sequenced by immunoSEQ multiplex PCR; TCRdb stores in-frame clones only, minus some. Among 100,000 or so clones, 95% were seen once, and the ten largest hold roughly 0.2%. Sequenced material: T cells isolated from PBMCs. Source of these receptors: a human donor in good health.

The chain couples TRBV7-9 to TRBJ2-7; D uncertain. The V end lost 6 bases, the J end lost 5 bases, and 11 bases lay between the germline ends. Looked up from germline, CDR1 is SEHNR and CDR2 is FQNEAQ (reference sequence). This CDR3 region has 12 residues. The CDR3 sequence is CASSRSRDEQYF. The CDR3 DNA reads as TGTGCCAGCAGTCGTAGCCGGGACGAGCAGTACTTC.

The chain recombines TRBV2 with TRBJ1-5, with TRBD1 identical over 7 bases. The CDR3 contains 15 residues. The V and J ends lost 6 bases and 5 bases, in that order; junction bases with no gene match: 10. Germline values: CDR1 SNHLY, CDR2 FYNNEI. In nucleotides, the CDR3 is TGTGCCAGCAGACTCGGTTTAAGGGGGCATCAGCCCCAGCATTTT. Amino acid sequence: CASRLGLRGHQPQHF.

A remark on this clone: Other DNA sequences in this sample translate to the same CDR3. The chain joins TRBV5-1 to TRBJ2-5; D is perhaps TRBD1 (7 bases). The germline V gene has CDR1 SGHRS and CDR2 YFSETQ. The CDR3 consists of 14 residues. Trimming removed 0 bases from V and 4 bases from J, with 10 bases in between. The CDR3 protein is CASSLDRGGETQYF. The CDR3, as DNA: TGCGCCAGCAGCTTGGACAGGGGAGGAGAGACCCAGTACTTC.

This sequence joins TRBV6-4 and TRBJ2-1, with D perhaps matching TRBD1 (6 bases). The germline V gene has CDR1 MRHNA and CDR2 SNTAGT. This CDR3 region has 15 residues. V was cut by 6 bases and J by 6 bases, with 18 bases left in between. The CDR3 nucleotides are TGTGCCAGCAGCCCATCGGGACAAACGGGCAATGAGCAGTTCTTC. It codes for CASSPSGQTGNEQFF.

The chain employs TRBV19 and TRBJ1-5; D gene uncertain. V was cut by 6 bases and J by 6 bases, with 12 bases left in between. CDR1 LNHDA and CDR2 SQIVND come from the germline V gene (reference sequence). There are 13 residues in the CDR3. CDR3 amino acids: CASSLTPGQPQHF. For the CDR3, the DNA is TGTGCCAGTAGCCTAACTCCGGGTCAGCCCCAGCATTTT.